Each of the 17 T cell receptor beta chains below was sequenced from the same sample in a study of T cells in localized non-small cell lung cancer. TCRdb keeps only in-frame clones here, not all; method: immunoSEQ multiplex PCR. Of tens of thousands of clones in the sample, about 88% were seen once. The sequencing here drew on peripheral blood, taken before any cancer treatment. Source of these receptors: a man aged 18 to 55 with stage I lung adenocarcinoma.

J is TRBJ2-7 and V is TRBV6-6; TRBD1 matches at 7 bases. This CDR3 region has 16 residues. Trimming took 0 bases from V and 2 from J; bases not matched to a gene: 7. Germline lookup yields CDR1 MNHNY and CDR2 SVGAGI (reference sequence). The CDR3 nucleotides are TGTGCCAGCAGTTACTCCGACAGGGCTGGGGCCTACGAGCAGTACTTC. Its protein product is CASSYSDRAGAYEQYF.

The chain joins TRBV4-3 to TRBJ1-2, with 9 bases lining up with TRBD1. V shed 1 base and J 4 bases; nucleotides not matched to a gene: 4. Germline V gives CDR1 LGHNA, CDR2 YSLEER. CDR3 length: 15 residues. The CDR3 bases are TGCGCCAGCAGCCAAGGGGCGACAGGGGGCTATGGCTACACCTTC. It encodes CASSQGATGGYGYTF.

This chain links TRBV28 with TRBJ1-1, with D perhaps matching TRBD1 (5 bases). The CDR3 sequence is 14 residues long. V lost 6 bases and J lost 7, with 18 bases in between. Per germline, CDR1 MDHEN and CDR2 SYDVKM. CDR3 protein: CASSRGPRGGEAFF. Written as DNA, the CDR3 is TGTGCCAGCAGCCGCGGGCCTCGCGGGGGTGAAGCTTTCTTT.

The CDR3 coding sequence is TGTGCCAGTAGTCCCAGTTGGGCGGGGGCTAAAGAGACCCAGTACTTC. Encoded protein: CASSPSWAGAKETQYF. This chain links TRBV19 with TRBJ2-5, with D perhaps TRBD2 (7 bases). Per the germline V gene, CDR1 is LNHDA and CDR2 is SQIVND (reference sequence). CDR3 length: 16 amino acids. Trimming cost V 5 bases and J 3 bases, with 19 bases left between them.

This sequence joins TRBV7-9 and TRBJ1-2, with 9 bases aligning to TRBD1. This CDR3 has 11 amino acids. Germline-derived CDR1 and CDR2 are SEHNR and FQNEAQ (reference sequence). Trimming took 4 bases from V and 10 from J; bases not matched to a gene: 1. For the CDR3, the DNA is TGTGCCAGCAGCTCACAGGGGGCCTACACCTTC. It yields the protein CASSSQGAYTF.

This chain joins TRBV11-2 and TRBJ2-3, with 13 bases identical to TRBD2. The CDR3 covers 18 residues. CDR1 SGHAT and CDR2 FQNNGV come from the germline V gene. V gave up 2 bases and J gave up 1 base; unmatched junction bases: 6. The CDR3 sequence is CASSLRGLAGAGTDTQYF. DNA for the CDR3: TGTGCCAGCAGCTTACGAGGACTAGCGGGGGCGGGCACAGATACGCAGTATTTT. Full variable domain (rest looked up from reference TRBV11-2 and TRBJ2-3): EAGVAQSPRYKIIEKRQSVAFWCNPISGHATLYWYQQILGQGPKLLIQFQNNGVVDDSQLPKDRFSAERLKGVDSTLKIQPAKLEDSAVYLCASSLRGLAGAGTDTQYFGPGTRLTVL.

The sample holds one count of this clone. This chain connects TRBV5-1 to TRBJ2-7, with a tentative D call TRBD2 (6 bases). Trimming left V 6 bases short and J 4 bases short, with 20 bases between. This CDR3 has 15 amino acids. CDR1 and CDR2 from the germline V gene are SGHRS and YFSETQ. The DNA for the CDR3 is TGCGCCAGCACTCCACCCGGGACTGGTCCATACGAGCAGTACTTC. Residues: CASTPPGTGPYEQYF.

This clone was seen only once. J is TRBJ1-2 and V is TRBV7-8, with D unresolved. CDR3 length: 14 residues. Per the germline V gene, CDR1 is SGHVS and CDR2 is FQNEAQ. V was pared by 4 bases and J by 2 bases, with 11 bases between. The CDR3, as DNA: TGTGCCAGCAGCTCCTTGACACTAAACTATGGCTACACCTTC. Protein product: CASSSLTLNYGYTF. Using reference TRBV7-8 and TRBJ1-2 for the parts outside the CDR3, the full variable domain is GAGVSQSPRYKVAKRGQDVALRCDPISGHVSLFWYQQALGQGPEFLTYFQNEAQLDKSGLPSDRFFAERPEGSVSTLKIQRTQQEDSAVYLCASSSLTLNYGYTFGSGTRLTVV.

This clone is labeled as medium-sized. The gene calls are TRBV4-1 and TRBJ2-2; D unclear. Trimming took 3 bases from V and 6 from J, leaving 8 bases between them. Germline loops: CDR1 MGHRA, CDR2 YSYEKL. The CDR3 is 13 residues long. CDR3 nucleotide sequence: TGCGCCAGCAGCCAGTCCAGATCCGGGGAGCTGTTTTTT. This translates into CASSQSRSGELFF.

For the CDR3, the DNA is TGTGCCAGCAGCTTGCGGGAGACCCAGTACTTC. Protein sequence: CASSLRETQYF. The V call is TRBV5-6, the J call TRBJ2-5; D uncertain. CDR1 and CDR2 (germline): SGHDT, YYEEEE. The CDR3 length is 11 residues. Trimming pared 1 base from V and 5 bases from J, leaving 3 bases between.

The genes are TRBV18 and TRBJ1-6; 7 bases map to TRBD1. CDR3 length: 15 residues. The junction had 5 bases not matched to a gene; V was cut back by 3 bases and J by 6 bases. The V gene's germline CDR1 is KGHSH and CDR2 LQKENI. The CDR3 is CASSPSSGGNSPLHF. In DNA form, the CDR3 reads TGTGCCAGCTCACCCTCTTCAGGGGGTAATTCACCCCTCCACTTT.

The chain carries TRBV6-5 and TRBJ1-4, with a possible D match to TRBD1 (6 bases). The CDR3 spans 14 residues. Per the germline V gene, CDR1 is MNHEY and CDR2 is SVGAGI. Trimming left V 5 bases short and J 2 bases short, with 9 bases between. DNA for the CDR3: TGTGCCAGCAGTCTGGGACACACTAATGAAAAACTGTTTTTT. This gives the protein CASSLGHTNEKLFF.

This sequence joins TRBV5-1 and TRBJ2-3, with 10 bases fitting TRBD2. The J segment lost 4 bases and the V segment lost 7 bases, leaving 6 bases of the junction unmatched. The CDR3 covers 14 residues. The germline gives CDR1 SGHRS, CDR2 YFSETQ. The CDR3 DNA follows: TGCGCCAGCGAAGATAGCGGGGGGTCAGATACGCAGTATTTT. Translating gives CASEDSGGSDTQYF.

The rearrangement uses TRBV19 and TRBJ1-5; D possibly corresponds to TRBD1 (5 bases). V lost 2 bases and J 5 bases, leaving 7 bases between the germline ends. In germline, CDR1 is LNHDA, CDR2 SQIVND (reference sequence). CDR3 length equals 13 residues. The CDR3 region has the DNA TGTGCCAGTAGTATACCGACAGATCAGCCCCAGCATTTT. Its protein product is CASSIPTDQPQHF.

The table lists this clone with a few counts. The gene calls are TRBV19 and TRBJ1-6, with TRBD1 as a possible D gene (5 bases). Per the germline V gene, CDR1 is LNHDA and CDR2 is SQIVND (reference sequence). This CDR3 is built from 16 residues. Between the trimmed V and J ends, which lost 5 bases and 7 bases, there was a span of 18 bases. This chain's CDR3 is CASSAKAGVRNSPLHF. CDR3 DNA: TGTGCCAGTAGTGCGAAAGCGGGGGTGCGGAATTCACCCCTCCACTTT.

CDR3 loop: CASSLDQAGAPLHF. The CDR3 DNA is TGTGCCAGCAGCTTAGATCAGGCTGGAGCACCCCTCCACTTT. This sequence joins TRBV11-2 and TRBJ1-6; D call uncertain. Trimming removed 0 bases at V and 11 bases at J, with 11 bases between. The CDR3 consists of 14 residues. Germline values: CDR1 SGHAT, CDR2 FQNNGV. Complete variable domain (other parts from reference TRBV11-2 and TRBJ1-6): EAGVAQSPRYKIIEKRQSVAFWCNPISGHATLYWYQQILGQGPKLLIQFQNNGVVDDSQLPKDRFSAERLKGVDSTLKIQPAKLEDSAVYLCASSLDQAGAPLHFGNGTRLTVT.

The rearrangement uses TRBV25-1 and TRBJ2-5; D might be TRBD1 (6 bases). This CDR3 contains 15 residues. CDR1 is MGHDK and CDR2 is SYGVNS in the germline V gene. V was pared by 5 bases and J by 4 bases, with 17 bases between. Written as DNA, the CDR3 is TGTGCCAGCAGTTCGAGTGTTAGGGGGAGAGAGACCCAGTACTTC. Residues: CASSSSVRGRETQYF.